The following is a TCR beta chain sequence with its context. What it binds is not known. This sample stems from a study of cytomegalovirus exposure and HLA in healthy donors. Study results and limitations: In a later analysis, compared with equally common non-associated chains, HLA-associated beta chains were more expanded. Some V segments could not be told apart, so they were left out, TRBV6-2 and TRBV6-3 among them.

Per the germline V gene, CDR1 is SGHRS and CDR2 is YFSETQ. The ends were cut back, 0 bases at V and 2 bases at J, with 10 bases in the middle. The CDR3 loop spans 15 amino acids. The primer mix had 60 Vbeta and 13 Jbeta primers. TCRdb keeps only in-frame clones here, not all; method: immunoSEQ multiplex PCR. The repertoire includes roughly 150,000 clones, 65% to 80% of them detected once, and about 6.5% sits in the top ten. Material: PBMCs. This clonotype was obtained from a man aged 25 to 45 in good health and CMV-seronegative. The chain has TRBV5-1 and TRBJ2-3, with a tentative D call TRBD2 (6 bases). CDR3 nucleotide sequence: TGCGCCAGCAGCTTGGCCGCGGGAACCACAGATACGCAGTATTTT. Amino acid sequence: CASSLAAGTTDTQYF.